These T cell receptor beta chains were read from a single sample in a study of Ad26.COV2.S vaccination and SARS-CoV-2 variants. Sequencing used immunoSEQ multiplex PCR; TCRdb keeps in-frame clones, though not all of them. The data contain 300,000 to 500,000 clones, 80% to 90% of them seen just once; the ten biggest clones take up 3.5%. This specimen was peripheral blood, taken in a trial of Ad26.COV2.S vaccine versus placebo. The receptor set was obtained from a person between 18 and 60 years old who received the Ad26.COV2.S COVID-19 vaccine or a placebo. Both conserved end residues are part of each CDR3. The order of the fields is J gene, clone size, D gene, V gene, CDR3 protein, CDR3 DNA. D genes are given only for firm matches. Clone sizes are given selectively: once, few, many, or a class where the clone is expanded.

j_call: TRBJ1-1; clone_size: once; d_call: -; v_call: TRBV7-9; cdr3_aa: CASSLELGLGKPAFF; cdr3_nt: TGTGCCAGCAGCTTAGAATTGGGGTTAGGGAAACCAGCTTTCTTT
j_call: TRBJ2-4; clone_size: once; d_call: TRBD1; v_call: TRBV7-2; cdr3_aa: CASSLMTGVPIQYF; cdr3_nt: TGTGCCAGCAGCCTAATGACAGGGGTCCCAATTCAGTACTTC
j_call: TRBJ2-3; clone_size: -; d_call: -; v_call: TRBV3-1/TRBV3-2; cdr3_aa: CASSQGLNTDTQYF; cdr3_nt: TGTGCCAGCAGCCAGGGACTGAACACAGATACGCAGTATTTT
j_call: TRBJ1-1; clone_size: once; d_call: -; v_call: TRBV9; cdr3_aa: CASSVPLMNLNTEAFF; cdr3_nt: TGTGCCAGCAGCGTGCCCTTAATGAATCTGAACACTGAAGCTTTCTTT
j_call: TRBJ2-5; clone_size: -; d_call: -; v_call: TRBV18; cdr3_aa: CASSPGQETQYF; cdr3_nt: TGTGCCAGCTCCCCCGGCCAAGAGACCCAGTACTTC
j_call: TRBJ2-5; clone_size: -; d_call: TRBD2; v_call: TRBV3-1/TRBV3-2; cdr3_aa: CASGRLRLAGGQETQYF; cdr3_nt: TGTGCCAGCGGACGACTTCGACTAGCGGGGGGGCAAGAGACCCAGTACTTC
j_call: TRBJ2-3; clone_size: -; d_call: -; v_call: TRBV12-3/TRBV12-4; cdr3_aa: CASTGDDTQYF; cdr3_nt: TGTGCCAGCACAGGGGACGATACGCAGTATTTT
j_call: TRBJ1-3; clone_size: -; d_call: -; v_call: TRBV3-1/TRBV3-2; cdr3_aa: CASSQSGTSGNTIYF; cdr3_nt: TGTGCCAGCAGCCAAAGTGGAACCTCTGGAAACACCATATATTTT
j_call: TRBJ2-5; clone_size: -; d_call: -; v_call: TRBV6-5; cdr3_aa: CASNTLRLGAGTQYF; cdr3_nt: TGTGCCAGCAATACCTTGCGTTTGGGGGCTGGGACCCAGTACTTC
j_call: TRBJ1-2; clone_size: few; d_call: TRBD1; v_call: TRBV19; cdr3_aa: CASSIETGGAQVYGYTF; cdr3_nt: TGTGCCAGTAGTATAGAGACAGGGGGCGCGCAGGTCTATGGCTACACCTTC
j_call: TRBJ1-2; clone_size: -; d_call: TRBD1; v_call: TRBV6-2/TRBV6-3; cdr3_aa: CASSYPTGAYGYTF; cdr3_nt: TGTGCCAGCAGTTACCCAACAGGGGCCTATGGCTACACCTTC
j_call: TRBJ1-5; clone_size: -; d_call: -; v_call: TRBV19; cdr3_aa: CASSIRGNQPQHF; cdr3_nt: TGTGCCAGTAGTATCAGGGGAAATCAGCCCCAGCATTTT
j_call: TRBJ1-1; clone_size: -; d_call: -; v_call: TRBV19; cdr3_aa: CASMDWRGEAFF; cdr3_nt: TGTGCCAGTATGGACTGGCGGGGTGAAGCTTTCTTT
j_call: TRBJ1-1; clone_size: once; d_call: -; v_call: TRBV5-6; cdr3_aa: CASSYPGSPVGTEAFF; cdr3_nt: TGTGCCAGCAGCTACCCAGGCTCCCCTGTGGGCACTGAAGCTTTCTTT
j_call: TRBJ1-1; clone_size: few; d_call: -; v_call: TRBV18; cdr3_aa: CASSLTGNTEAFF; cdr3_nt: TGTGCCAGCTCACTGACAGGCAACACTGAAGCTTTCTTT
j_call: TRBJ1-6; clone_size: -; d_call: -; v_call: TRBV11-2; cdr3_aa: CASSLAGAGSPLHF; cdr3_nt: TGTGCCAGCAGCTTAGCAGGGGCAGGATCACCCCTCCACTTT
j_call: TRBJ1-6; clone_size: -; d_call: -; v_call: TRBV6-1; cdr3_aa: CASSEIEAYNSPLHF; cdr3_nt: TGTGCCAGCAGTGAAATAGAGGCCTATAATTCACCCCTCCACTTT
j_call: TRBJ1-6; clone_size: -; d_call: TRBD1; v_call: TRBV6-5; cdr3_aa: CASSLLGQPNSPLHF; cdr3_nt: TGTGCCAGCAGTCTCCTGGGACAGCCAAATTCACCCCTCCACTTT
j_call: TRBJ1-2; clone_size: -; d_call: TRBD1; v_call: TRBV5-1; cdr3_aa: CASSSAPPGTEYGYTF; cdr3_nt: TGCGCCAGCAGTTCAGCTCCGCCCGGGACAGAATATGGCTACACCTTC
j_call: TRBJ1-2; clone_size: -; d_call: -; v_call: TRBV2; cdr3_aa: CASRKWTDLRYGYTF; cdr3_nt: TGTGCCAGCAGAAAATGGACTGACCTCCGTTATGGCTACACCTTC
j_call: TRBJ2-7; clone_size: -; d_call: TRBD2; v_call: TRBV7-2; cdr3_aa: CASSPSGLAGPYEQYF; cdr3_nt: TGTGCCAGCAGCCCTTCCGGGCTAGCGGGGCCCTACGAGCAGTACTTC
j_call: TRBJ2-1; clone_size: -; d_call: -; v_call: TRBV2; cdr3_aa: CASSEKATAYNEQFF; cdr3_nt: TGTGCCAGCAGTGAAAAGGCGACGGCCTACAATGAGCAGTTCTTC
j_call: TRBJ2-7; clone_size: once; d_call: TRBD2; v_call: TRBV3-1/TRBV3-2; cdr3_aa: CASSRRPGEGSYEQYF; cdr3_nt: TGTGCCAGCAGCCGACGTCCCGGGGAGGGCTCCTACGAGCAGTACTTC
j_call: TRBJ2-2; clone_size: -; d_call: -; v_call: TRBV11-2; cdr3_aa: CASSLIGQLNTGELFF; cdr3_nt: TGTGCCAGCAGCTTGATCGGGCAGTTGAACACCGGGGAGCTGTTTTTT
j_call: TRBJ1-2; clone_size: once; d_call: -; v_call: TRBV15; cdr3_aa: CATSRDYGQTNYGYTF; cdr3_nt: TGTGCCACCAGCAGAGACTACGGACAGACTAACTATGGCTACACCTTC
j_call: TRBJ2-3; clone_size: -; d_call: TRBD2; v_call: TRBV6-5; cdr3_aa: CASSDSGGDRDTQYF; cdr3_nt: TGTGCCAGCAGCGATAGCGGGGGGGACAGGGATACGCAGTATTTT
j_call: TRBJ1-1; clone_size: -; d_call: -; v_call: TRBV3-1/TRBV3-2; cdr3_aa: CASSQVGRDREAFF; cdr3_nt: TGTGCCAGCAGCCAGGTGGGCCGGGATAGAGAAGCTTTCTTT
j_call: TRBJ1-1; clone_size: -; d_call: TRBD1; v_call: TRBV4-1; cdr3_aa: CASSQSGQGNTEAFF; cdr3_nt: TGCGCCAGCAGCCAATCGGGACAGGGGAACACTGAAGCTTTCTTT
j_call: TRBJ2-2; clone_size: once; d_call: TRBD1; v_call: TRBV13; cdr3_aa: CASSFNKGDRRIGELFF; cdr3_nt: TGTGCCAGCAGCTTCAACAAGGGGGACAGGCGTATCGGGGAGCTGTTTTTT
j_call: TRBJ1-5; clone_size: -; d_call: -; v_call: TRBV3-1/TRBV3-2; cdr3_aa: CASSQGIGALPHF; cdr3_nt: TGTGCCAGCAGCCAAGGAATTGGGGCGCTCCCGCATTTT
j_call: TRBJ2-1; clone_size: -; d_call: TRBD2; v_call: TRBV6-2/TRBV6-3; cdr3_aa: CASSPRTSPGNEQFF; cdr3_nt: TGTGCCAGCAGTCCGAGGACTAGCCCCGGCAATGAGCAGTTCTTC
j_call: TRBJ1-1; clone_size: -; d_call: -; v_call: TRBV6-5; cdr3_aa: CASRTDLNTEAFF; cdr3_nt: TGTGCCAGCAGGACAGATCTGAACACTGAAGCTTTCTTT
j_call: TRBJ1-2; clone_size: -; d_call: -; v_call: TRBV7-9; cdr3_aa: CASSLAGAYGYTF; cdr3_nt: TGTGCCAGCAGCTTAGCGGGGGCCTATGGCTACACCTTC
j_call: TRBJ2-2; clone_size: -; d_call: -; v_call: TRBV19; cdr3_aa: CASSLRAPPNTGELFF; cdr3_nt: TGTGCCAGTAGTCTCCGGGCTCCTCCGAACACCGGGGAGCTGTTTTTT
j_call: TRBJ1-6; clone_size: -; d_call: TRBD1; v_call: TRBV7-2; cdr3_aa: CASSLDRGLNSPLHF; cdr3_nt: TGTGCCAGCAGCCTAGACAGGGGCCTTAATTCACCCCTCCACTTT
j_call: TRBJ2-3; clone_size: -; d_call: TRBD1; v_call: TRBV10-1; cdr3_aa: CASSADRGKTDTQYF; cdr3_nt: TGCGCCAGCAGCGCCGACAGGGGAAAGACAGATACGCAGTATTTT
j_call: TRBJ2-7; clone_size: -; d_call: TRBD2; v_call: TRBV30; cdr3_aa: CAWSVLLAAEQYF; cdr3_nt: TGTGCCTGGAGTGTTCTACTAGCGGCCGAGCAGTACTTC
j_call: TRBJ2-3; clone_size: once; d_call: TRBD1; v_call: TRBV13; cdr3_aa: CASSSTGQGSDTQYF; cdr3_nt: TGTGCCAGCAGCTCCACGGGACAGGGTTCAGATACGCAGTATTTT
j_call: TRBJ2-1; clone_size: -; d_call: TRBD2; v_call: TRBV5-5; cdr3_aa: CASSLAWASGGGNEQFF; cdr3_nt: TGTGCCAGCAGCTTGGCCTGGGCTAGCGGGGGAGGAAATGAGCAGTTCTTC
j_call: TRBJ1-1; clone_size: -; d_call: -; v_call: TRBV6-2/TRBV6-3; cdr3_aa: CASSYPPAEAFF; cdr3_nt: TGTGCCAGCAGTTACCCCCCGGCTGAAGCTTTCTTT
j_call: TRBJ1-1; clone_size: few; d_call: -; v_call: TRBV5-6; cdr3_aa: CASSRWGSEAFF; cdr3_nt: TGTGCCAGCAGCCGCTGGGGATCTGAAGCTTTCTTT
j_call: TRBJ1-2; clone_size: -; d_call: -; v_call: TRBV11-2; cdr3_aa: CASSGFSRAALGYTF; cdr3_nt: TGTGCCAGCAGCGGATTCTCCCGGGCAGCTCTAGGCTACACCTTC